This TCR beta chain was retrieved from a study of technical replicates of blood from several donors. Looked up from germline, CDR1 is SNHLY and CDR2 is FYNNEI. Trimming removed 6 bases from V and 6 bases from J; junction bases left unmatched: 6. This CDR3 contains 14 residues. Measured with immunoSEQ multiplex PCR; TCRdb has only the in-frame clones, and not every one. The sample carries about 80,000 clones, roughly 97% recorded once. Sequenced material: T cells isolated from PBMCs. The chain employs TRBV2 and TRBJ2-3; 10 bases align to TRBD2. The TCR originated in a human donor in good health. Here the CDR3 reads CASRLAGVPDTQYF. CDR3 bases: TGTGCCAGCAGGCTAGCGGGGGTCCCTGATACGCAGTATTTT.